The rows below give T cell receptor beta chains drawn from one sample of a study of cytomegalovirus exposure and HLA in healthy donors. The table came from immunoSEQ multiplex PCR; TCRdb's copy has only in-frame clones and leaves some out. The sample holds 120,000 or so clones, 75% to 90% seen once. Input material: PBMCs. These receptors all stem from a man between 18 and 29 years old in good health and CMV-seropositive. The CDR3 runs from the conserved cysteine through the conserved F or W. A D gene is named only where the DNA matches it firmly. Clone size is shown for a subset of rows, as once, few, many or a class of expanded clone.

d_call: -
clone_size: once
v_call: TRBV6-6
j_call: TRBJ1-2
cdr3_nt: TGTGCCAGCATCCTCAGCGGCAGGACGAACTATGGCTACACCTTC
cdr3_aa: CASILSGRTNYGYTF

d_call: TRBD1
clone_size: many
v_call: TRBV11-1
j_call: TRBJ2-7
cdr3_nt: TGTGCCAGCAGCTCCTCACAGGGGGCAAGGGACGAGCAGTACTTC
cdr3_aa: CASSSSQGARDEQYF

d_call: -
clone_size: -
v_call: TRBV5-1
j_call: TRBJ2-5
cdr3_nt: TGCGCCAGCTTTGAGGGAGAGACCCAGTACTTC
cdr3_aa: CASFEGETQYF

d_call: TRBD1
clone_size: once
v_call: TRBV7-8
j_call: TRBJ1-1
cdr3_nt: TGTGCCAGCAGCTTTCGGAAGGGACAGCCCCTGGGGACTGAAGCTTTCTTT
cdr3_aa: CASSFRKGQPLGTEAFF

d_call: -
clone_size: -
v_call: TRBV5-1
j_call: TRBJ2-7
cdr3_nt: TGCGCCAGCAGCTTCACACTAGACTACGAGCAGTACTTC
cdr3_aa: CASSFTLDYEQYF

d_call: TRBD1
clone_size: -
v_call: TRBV6-5
j_call: TRBJ1-2
cdr3_nt: TGTGCCAGCAGTTACTTGGGACAGGGGGCTGGTGGCTACACCTTC
cdr3_aa: CASSYLGQGAGGYTF

d_call: -
clone_size: -
v_call: TRBV7-2
j_call: TRBJ2-3
cdr3_nt: TGTGCCAGCAGCCGGACAGATACGCAGTATTTT
cdr3_aa: CASSRTDTQYF

d_call: -
clone_size: -
v_call: TRBV6-5
j_call: TRBJ2-7
cdr3_nt: TGTGCCAGCAGTTACGGTCCGGGCTACGAGCAGTACTTC
cdr3_aa: CASSYGPGYEQYF

d_call: -
clone_size: -
v_call: TRBV10-3
j_call: TRBJ1-6
cdr3_nt: TGTGCCATCAGTGAGAAGGGGTCTGTGGGAAATTCGCCCCTCCACTTT
cdr3_aa: CAISEKGSVGNSPLHF

d_call: -
clone_size: -
v_call: TRBV6-5
j_call: TRBJ1-1
cdr3_nt: TGTGCCAGCAGTCCGGGAGGGAACACTGAAGCTTTCTTT
cdr3_aa: CASSPGGNTEAFF

d_call: TRBD1
clone_size: -
v_call: TRBV19
j_call: TRBJ1-4
cdr3_nt: TGTGCCAGTAGTAGGACAGGTTGGGCAACTAATGAAAAACTGTTTTTT
cdr3_aa: CASSRTGWATNEKLFF

d_call: -
clone_size: -
v_call: TRBV6-1
j_call: TRBJ1-5
cdr3_nt: TGTGCCAGCAGTGTGACAGGCGGTCAGCCCCAGCATTTT
cdr3_aa: CASSVTGGQPQHF

d_call: TRBD2
clone_size: -
v_call: TRBV6-6
j_call: TRBJ2-7
cdr3_nt: TGTGCCAGCAGGACCCCGGGAGGGGAGGGCTACGAGCAGTACTTC
cdr3_aa: CASRTPGGEGYEQYF

d_call: TRBD2
clone_size: -
v_call: TRBV7-6
j_call: TRBJ2-3
cdr3_nt: TGTGCCAGCAGCTTAACTAGCGGGGGTGCTGATACGCAGTATTTT
cdr3_aa: CASSLTSGGADTQYF

d_call: -
clone_size: -
v_call: TRBV28
j_call: TRBJ1-5
cdr3_nt: TGTGCCAGCAGTTTCGGCAGGGTCCAGCCCCAGCATTTT
cdr3_aa: CASSFGRVQPQHF

d_call: TRBD1
clone_size: -
v_call: TRBV5-1
j_call: TRBJ2-5
cdr3_nt: TGCGCCAGCAGCTCCTCCGTACAGGGGGCAGAGACCCAGTACTTC
cdr3_aa: CASSSSVQGAETQYF

d_call: -
clone_size: few
v_call: TRBV2
j_call: TRBJ2-1
cdr3_nt: TGTGCCAGCAGTGAAAACCCGGGACTTCTATTCAATGAGCAGTTCTTC
cdr3_aa: CASSENPGLLFNEQFF

d_call: TRBD1
clone_size: once
v_call: TRBV11-3
j_call: TRBJ1-6
cdr3_nt: TGTGCCAGCAGCCGGGGACAGGATAATTCACCCCTCCACTTT
cdr3_aa: CASSRGQDNSPLHF

d_call: TRBD1
clone_size: -
v_call: TRBV6-5
j_call: TRBJ1-1
cdr3_nt: TGTGCCAGCAGTCAGGACAGGGGGTCGAACACTGAAGCTTTCTTT
cdr3_aa: CASSQDRGSNTEAFF

d_call: -
clone_size: -
v_call: TRBV11-1
j_call: TRBJ2-5
cdr3_nt: TGTGCCAGCAGCTTAGCAGTCCGGCAAGAGACCCAGTACTTC
cdr3_aa: CASSLAVRQETQYF

d_call: TRBD1
clone_size: -
v_call: TRBV19
j_call: TRBJ2-1
cdr3_nt: TGTGCCATTCCAATTTACTCGGGACAGGGGTACTACAATGAGCAGTTCTTC
cdr3_aa: CAIPIYSGQGYYNEQFF

d_call: TRBD1
clone_size: -
v_call: TRBV9
j_call: TRBJ2-7
cdr3_nt: TGTGCCAGCAGCCCCGGGACAGGGGTTAACGAGCAGTACTTC
cdr3_aa: CASSPGTGVNEQYF